The clone carrying this TCR beta chain was observed a few times. Its antigen is not identified. The data are from a study of identical twins. Study-wide results and limits: A partial confounding effect on zero-insertion analyses could come from invariant MAIT and iNKT cells. Twin pairs' shared out-of-frame alpha sequences were enriched in low generation probability.

CDR3 length: 13 amino acids. With 5 bases removed from V and 8 bases from J, the gap between germline ends came to 13 bases. A universal primer site arose from template switching, and cDNA bore unique molecular identifiers. From the 5' RACE reads, TCRdb called clonotypes with MiXCR, one entry per CDR3 protein. The sample yields about 490,000 distinct CDR3 sequences, 12% to 15% seen once. These same records also appear under a second study, on yellow fever vaccine responses in identical twins.

This clonotype was sampled from a woman in her late teens or twenties in good health. Sequenced: CD4+ T cells sorted from blood. V is TRBV12-3 or TRBV12-4 and J is TRBJ2-1; unclear D gene. In nucleotides, the CDR3 is TGTGCCAGCAGTCCGGCGACTGGATATGAGCAGTTCTTC. It encodes CASSPATGYEQFF.